What follows are 9 T cell receptor beta chains derived from one specimen sequenced in a study of T-cell memory formation after mild COVID-19. TCRdb passed the 5' RACE reads through MiXCR, listing each CDR3 protein once. The data contain roughly 480,000 distinct CDR3 sequences, around 27% of them singletons. The sequenced material came from PBMCs or a T cell subset sorted from them (not recorded which). Source of these receptors: an adult woman who had mild COVID-19 (a few samples of this study predate the infection). Cell type and time point are not known.

The CDR3 spells CASSQALDPRYEQYF. The CDR3 nucleotides read TGTGCCAGCAGCCAAGCGTTGGACCCTAGATACGAGCAGTACTTC. The chain employs TRBV3-1 and TRBJ2-7; D not resolved. CDR1 is LGHDT, CDR2 YNNKEL, per germline (reference sequence). V lost 1 base and J lost 4, with 14 bases in between. The length of the CDR3 is 15 residues.

This chain links TRBV7-2 with TRBJ2-7; D unclear. The ends were cut back, 5 bases at V and 4 bases at J, with 18 bases in the middle. This CDR3 is 15 amino acids long. Germline loops: CDR1 SGHTA, CDR2 FQGNSA. The CDR3 coding sequence is TGTGCCAGCAGCGTCCTGTATACCCTGCGGTACGAGCAGTACTTC. It is translated as CASSVLYTLRYEQYF.

The chain joins TRBV7-9 to TRBJ2-2; TRBD2 agrees at 13 bases. The CDR3 length is 17 residues. CDR1 is SEHNR, CDR2 FQNEAQ, per germline (reference sequence). The trim removed 4 bases at V and 5 bases at J, leaving 7 bases unmatched. DNA for the CDR3: TGTGCCAGCAGCTCCGGGACTAGCGGGATCTATACCGGGGAGCTGTTTTTT. This encodes CASSSGTSGIYTGELFF.

This chain uses TRBV7-8 with TRBJ2-1; perhaps TRBD2 as D (5 bases). This CDR3 contains 15 residues. CDR1 is SGHVS, CDR2 FQNEAQ, per germline. V was trimmed by 0 bases and J by 2 bases, leaving 8 bases between them. CDR3 coding DNA: TGTGCCAGCAGCTTAGCGGGAGCGGCCTACAATGAGCAGTTCTTC. Its protein product is CASSLAGAAYNEQFF. Variable domain in full (rest from reference TRBV7-8 and TRBJ2-1): GAGVSQSPRYKVAKRGQDVALRCDPISGHVSLFWYQQALGQGPEFLTYFQNEAQLDKSGLPSDRFFAERPEGSVSTLKIQRTQQEDSAVYLCASSLAGAAYNEQFFGPGTRLTVL.

This clonotype turned up a few times. The V call is TRBV29-1, the J call TRBJ2-5; D possibly matches TRBD1 or TRBD2 (5 bases each). Trimming took 3 bases from V and 6 from J, leaving 20 bases between them. This CDR3 is built from 15 residues. Germline assignment: CDR1 SQVTM and CDR2 ANQGSEA. The CDR3 DNA reads as TGCAGCGTTGATGGGGGTCAGGAAGGTACGCAGACCCAGTACTTC. Translation: CSVDGGQEGTQTQYF.

This clonotype appeared a few times. V gene TRBV19 combines with J gene TRBJ1-1; D call uncertain. This CDR3 is built from 13 residues. Deletions cut 10 bases from V and 6 bases from J, with 18 bases between. Germline assignment: CDR1 LNHDA and CDR2 SQIVND (reference sequence). CDR3 amino acids: CATSSWGGAEAFF. The CDR3 DNA reads TGTGCCACCTCCTCGTGGGGAGGCGCTGAAGCTTTCTTT.

The V gene is TRBV2, the J gene TRBJ1-1, with 11 bases that match TRBD1. The CDR3 sequence is 14 residues long. In germline, CDR1 is SNHLY, CDR2 FYNNEI. Germline trimming cut 5 bases from V and 4 bases from J; bases unmatched to any gene: 3. The CDR3 DNA reads TGTGCCAGCAGTTCGGGACAGGGGGTCACTGAAGCTTTCTTT. It translates to CASSSGQGVTEAFF.

V and J are TRBV4-1 and TRBJ2-5; TRBD2 matches 11 bases. Germline-derived CDR1 and CDR2 are MGHRA and YSYEKL. The CDR3 length is 18 residues. The J segment lost 5 bases and the V segment lost 0 bases, leaving 11 bases of the junction unmatched. CDR3 sequence (DNA): TGCGCCAGCAGCCAAGATCCCATCCCCCGACTAGCGGGGGAGACCCAGTACTTC. Protein sequence: CASSQDPIPRLAGETQYF.

In this sample, this clonotype turned up a few times. V usage is TRBV27 and J usage is TRBJ2-2; unclear D gene. The germline gives CDR1 MNHEY, CDR2 SMNVEV (reference sequence). The CDR3 totals 14 residues. With 5 bases removed from V and 6 bases from J, the gap between germline ends came to 13 bases. The CDR3 spells CASSPIFPAGELFF. CDR3 DNA sequence: TGTGCCAGCAGTCCAATCTTCCCGGCCGGGGAGCTGTTTTTT.